These 16 T cell receptor beta chains originate from one sample sequenced in a study of T cell changes during pregnancy in multiple sclerosis (dated by TCRdb to about 2019). The library was prepared using the immunoSEQ multiplex PCR assay. Held by TCRdb, this immuneACCESS table contains in-frame sequences only and omits some clones. Under half of the omission traces to an unresolved V gene where checked; the cause of the rest is unknown. Present in this sample are around 88,000 clones, almost 95% of which were seen just once. Around 2.7% of the sample rests with the top ten. The sample in question was peripheral blood, obtained in the first trimester of pregnancy. The receptors derive from a female donor with multiple sclerosis, enrolled in a pregnancy study.

The chain recombines TRBV5-1 with TRBJ1-1; TRBD1 matches 9 bases. The CDR3 spans 15 residues. Trimming removed 4 bases from V and 1 base from J; junction bases left unmatched: 5. Germline lookup yields CDR1 SGHRS and CDR2 YFSETQ. CDR3 residues: CASSPGTGPNTEAFF. CDR3 nucleotides: TGCGCCAGCAGCCCCGGGACAGGGCCGAACACTGAAGCTTTCTTT.

V gene TRBV6-1 combines with J gene TRBJ1-2; possible D gene TRBD1, 5 bases. The germline CDR1 and CDR2 sequences are MNHNS and SASEGT. The germline V and J ends were trimmed by 10 bases and 2 bases, with 14 bases remaining between them. The CDR3 runs 13 residues. The CDR3 DNA is TGTGCCACAGAGGATCGGGGGAACTATGGCTACACCTTC. It is translated as CATEDRGNYGYTF.

The rearrangement uses TRBV28 and TRBJ1-1; 8 bases fit TRBD1. Trimming cost V 6 bases and J 0 bases; bases outside gene matches: 12. The V gene's germline CDR1 is MDHEN and CDR2 SYDVKM. The CDR3 loop spans 17 amino acids. The CDR3 region is CASSLSWTGSMNTEAFF. In DNA form, the CDR3 reads TGTGCCAGCAGCCTTTCATGGACAGGGTCAATGAACACTGAAGCTTTCTTT.

J is TRBJ2-2 and V is TRBV29-1; 7 nucleotides match TRBD1. The V gene end was trimmed by 7 bases and the J gene end by 1 base; junction bases not matched to a gene: 3. CDR3 length equals 13 residues. Germline V gene lookup returns CDR1 SQVTM and CDR2 ANQGSEA. DNA of the CDR3: TGCAGCGCTAGGACAGGGAACACCGGGGAGCTGTTTTTT. Protein product: CSARTGNTGELFF.

The rearrangement uses TRBV28 and TRBJ2-7, with 10 bases fitting TRBD2. The germline gives CDR1 MDHEN, CDR2 SYDVKM. V trimming: 5 bases; J trimming: 3 bases; junction bases outside the gene matches: 7. The length of the CDR3 is 15 residues. This CDR3 reads CASSVTGTSVYEQYF. In DNA form, the CDR3 reads TGTGCCAGCAGTGTTACCGGGACTAGCGTCTACGAGCAGTACTTC.

The genes are TRBV2 and TRBJ2-1; maybe TRBD2 (6 bases). This CDR3 contains 14 residues. V was trimmed by 5 bases and J by 6 bases, leaving 14 bases between them. CDR1 and CDR2 from the germline V gene are SNHLY and FYNNEI. CDR3 nucleotides: TGTGCCAGCAGTACTTTCCGGGACTTCAATGAGCAGTTCTTC. This gives the protein CASSTFRDFNEQFF.

As DNA, the CDR3 is TGTGCCAGCAGCCAAGGACAGTTCCTCGTCACTGAAGCTTTCTTT. Protein: CASSQGQFLVTEAFF. V gene TRBV6-6 combines with J gene TRBJ1-1, with D tentatively TRBD1 (6 bases). This CDR3 contains 15 residues. V was clipped by 6 bases and J by 4 bases, with 18 bases between them. CDR1 is MNHNY and CDR2 is SVGAGI in the germline V gene (reference sequence).

For the CDR3, the DNA is TGTGCCAGCACCCTCGCGGGGGGACAAGAGACCCAGTACTTC. It yields the protein CASTLAGGQETQYF. The chain links TRBV5-4 to TRBJ2-5; 8 positions agree with TRBD2. J gave up 2 bases and V 6 bases, and 6 bases lay outside the gene matches. Germline V gene lookup returns CDR1 SGHNT and CDR2 YYREEE (reference sequence). The CDR3 contains 14 residues.

The chain links TRBV7-9 to TRBJ1-5; TRBD1 matches 9 bases. This CDR3 region has 15 residues. Per the germline V gene, CDR1 is SEHNR and CDR2 is FQNEAQ (reference sequence). V lost 5 bases, J lost 7 bases, and 9 bases stayed unmatched. The CDR3 here is CASSQTGGIPQPQHF. DNA of the CDR3: TGTGCCAGCAGCCAGACAGGGGGTATCCCCCAGCCCCAGCATTTT.

This sequence joins TRBV5-1 and TRBJ2-1, with a weak D call TRBD2 (6 bases). V was trimmed by 0 bases and J by 0 bases, leaving 19 bases between them. CDR1 is SGHRS, CDR2 YFSETQ, per germline. The CDR3 spans 19 residues. CDR3 in amino acids: CASSLAREAGPRSYNEQFF. As DNA, the CDR3 is TGCGCCAGCAGCTTGGCAAGGGAAGCGGGCCCACGCTCCTACAATGAGCAGTTCTTC.

This rearrangement joins TRBV11-2 to TRBJ2-5; D may be TRBD2 (6 bases). CDR3 size: 13 residues. V gave up 5 bases and J gave up 3 bases, with 10 bases separating them. The germline V gene encodes CDR1 SGHAT and CDR2 FQNNGV. This CDR3 reads CASSPLAKETQYF. In nucleotides, the CDR3 is TGTGCCAGCAGCCCACTAGCTAAAGAGACCCAGTACTTC.

This rearrangement joins TRBV2 to TRBJ2-5; 14 bases match TRBD2. V lost 4 bases and J lost 5; bases outside the gene matches: 6. This CDR3 has 16 residues. Germline CDR1 SNHLY, CDR2 FYNNEI. CDR3 DNA sequence: TGTGCCAGCAGTGCCGGGACTAGCGGGAGCTCGGAGACCCAGTACTTC. It yields the protein CASSAGTSGSSETQYF.

V is TRBV28 and J is TRBJ2-5; 14 bases agree with TRBD2. V trimming: 10 bases; J trimming: 3 bases; junction bases outside the gene matches: 7. This CDR3 is 15 amino acids long. Germline V lookup: CDR1 MDHEN, CDR2 SYDVKM. Written as DNA, the CDR3 is TGTGCCACAGAGGGACTAGCGGGAGAGGAAGAGACCCAGTACTTC. Protein: CATEGLAGEEETQYF.

The chain couples TRBV7-9 to TRBJ2-7, with D perhaps matching TRBD1 (6 bases). Germline V CDR1 and CDR2: SEHNR, FQNEAQ (reference sequence). The CDR3 spans 14 residues. The V and J ends lost 11 bases and 3 bases respectively, with 20 bases between them. The chain's CDR3 is CAGAPQDRNYEQYF. Written as DNA, the CDR3 is TGTGCCGGAGCTCCCCAGGACAGAAACTACGAGCAGTACTTC.

The CDR3 coding sequence is TGTGCCAGCAGCTTAAGGGGGCGGGAGACCCAGTACTTC. Encoded protein: CASSLRGRETQYF. The chain carries TRBV5-8 and TRBJ2-5, with 7 nucleotides matching TRBD1. The V gene's germline CDR1 is SGHTS and CDR2 YDEGEE. The CDR3 is 13 residues long. Losses at the gene ends were 2 bases for V and 5 bases for J; bases not matched to a gene: 3.

The V gene is TRBV6-5, the J gene TRBJ2-3; D is possibly TRBD2 (6 bases). CDR1 and CDR2 from the germline V gene are MNHEY and SVGAGI. There are 15 residues in the CDR3. Trimming removed 1 base at V and 6 bases at J, with 14 bases between. The CDR3 nucleotides read TGTGCCAGCAGTTACTGGGCGGAGGGAACGGATACGCAGTATTTT. Its translation: CASSYWAEGTDTQYF.